The clone carrying this TCR beta chain was found a few times. What it binds is unknown. CD45RO/CCR7/CD25/CD127/CD95/CD27 staining was used to isolate CD4+ naive, central memory, regulatory and stem cell-like memory cells by sorting. This record belongs to a study of beta chain features in type 1 diabetes. The CDR3 consists of 15 residues. CDR1 and CDR2 (germline): MNHEY, SMNVEV (reference sequence). V was clipped by 6 bases and J by 5 bases; unmatched bases: 7. Sequencing targeted expressed TCRB transcripts, as all isolated RNA had been reverse transcribed. Sequenced by immunoSEQ multiplex PCR; TCRdb stores in-frame clones only, minus some. Among over 150,000 clones listed, approximately 8.1% were seen once. Whole-study results and caveats: These data did not resolve whether HLA type affects TCRB rearrangement. Relative to healthy donors, patients appeared to have naive, central memory and Treg TCRB repertoires that were more similar.

This receptor was identified in a man aged 18 to 29 in good health. V and J are TRBV27 and TRBJ1-5; 10 bases map to TRBD1. The source material was central memory CD4+ T cells from blood. CDR3 in DNA: TGTGCCAGCAGCCGACGGGGGACAGGGGATCAGCCCCAGCATTTT. Translated: CASSRRGTGDQPQHF.